This TCR beta chain comes out of a study of blood T cell repertoires in COVID-19. Across the whole study: Samples representing acute and convalescent COVID-19 were sourced from the United States, Italy and Spain. In each case, the material was cDNA or gDNA derived from T cells, B-cell-depleted T cells, or PBMCs.

This clone was detected once. Study processing details: Amplified reference gene primers provided the basis for estimating nucleated cell counts. Sequenced by immunoSEQ multiplex PCR; TCRdb stores in-frame clones only, minus some. Clone size and V and J calls were adopted from that table, with D and trimming inferred from the DNA. The sample lists 64,000 or so clones, roughly 88% seen once, with roughly 1.5% in the top ten. Germline V gene lookup returns CDR1 SGHTA and CDR2 FQGNSA. This CDR3 contains 14 residues. The V segment lost 5 bases and the J segment 4 bases; nucleotides outside the gene matches: 7.

J is TRBJ1-2 and V is TRBV7-2, with TRBD1 matching over 7 bases. The sample comprised peripheral blood. The receptor was isolated from a human donor in a cohort sampled during active COVID-19. CDR3 DNA sequence: TGTGCCAGCAGCCAAGGACAGGTATTCTATGGCTACACCTTC. Translated: CASSQGQVFYGYTF.